Presented here are 2 T cell receptor beta chains from one specimen sequenced in a study of cytomegalovirus exposure and HLA in healthy donors (dated by TCRdb to about 2017). Preparation of the library involved the immunoSEQ multiplex PCR assay. A mixture of 60 forward primers for TCR Vbeta segments and 13 reverse primers for TCR Jbeta segments was used in the multiplex PCR. TCRdb provides this immuneACCESS table in a form limited to in-frame rearrangements. Some clones are lacking; in checked studies, under half of them reflect an unresolved V gene, and why the rest are absent is not known. This sample holds roughly 120,000 clones; 81% were observed only once. Around 4% of the sample belongs to the ten largest clones. Sample: PBMCs. The receptors stem from a woman aged 25 to 45 in good health and CMV-seronegative.

The V gene is TRBV27, the J gene TRBJ1-1; 7 bases map to TRBD1. V gave up 6 bases and J gave up 0 bases; unmatched junction bases: 4. The CDR3 totals 14 residues. Germline V gives CDR1 MNHEY, CDR2 SMNVEV (reference sequence). The CDR3 nucleotides read TGTGCCAGCAGCGGTACAGGGGTGAACACTGAAGCTTTCTTT. Protein product: CASSGTGVNTEAFF.

The rearrangement uses TRBV19 and TRBJ1-5, with D possibly being TRBD1 (5 bases). This CDR3 is 13 amino acids long. Trimming cost V 5 bases and J 7 bases, with 12 bases left between them. Germline CDR1 is LNHDA and CDR2 is SQIVND (reference sequence). CDR3 nucleotide sequence: TGTGCCAGTAGTCCAGGGATTCACCAGCCCCAGCATTTT. This encodes CASSPGIHQPQHF.